This T cell receptor (beta chain) was captured by sequencing in a study of blood T cell repertoires in COVID-19. Whole-study context: Spain, Italy and the United States supplied samples that represented acute and convalescent COVID-19.

Study processing details: It was from reference gene primer amplification that nucleated cell counts were estimated. Sequencing used immunoSEQ multiplex PCR; TCRdb keeps in-frame clones, though not all of them. V and J calls and clone size are those listed in that table; D and trimming were worked out from the DNA. The sample includes under 300,000 clones, 88% of them seen just once. The CDR3 totals 14 residues. Germline lookup yields CDR1 LGHDT and CDR2 YNNKEL (reference sequence). The V gene lost 7 bases and the J gene lost 5 bases, with 14 bases spanning the gap. The sequence was obtained from a middle-aged woman who had recovered from COVID-19. V and J are TRBV3-1 (or the pseudogene TRBV3-2) and TRBJ2-2, with a tentative D call TRBD1 (8 bases). Sequenced sample: peripheral blood. CDR3 sequence: CASTNRGGTGELFF. In DNA, the CDR3 is TGTGCCAGCACCAACAGGGGGGGTACCGGGGAGCTGTTTTTT.